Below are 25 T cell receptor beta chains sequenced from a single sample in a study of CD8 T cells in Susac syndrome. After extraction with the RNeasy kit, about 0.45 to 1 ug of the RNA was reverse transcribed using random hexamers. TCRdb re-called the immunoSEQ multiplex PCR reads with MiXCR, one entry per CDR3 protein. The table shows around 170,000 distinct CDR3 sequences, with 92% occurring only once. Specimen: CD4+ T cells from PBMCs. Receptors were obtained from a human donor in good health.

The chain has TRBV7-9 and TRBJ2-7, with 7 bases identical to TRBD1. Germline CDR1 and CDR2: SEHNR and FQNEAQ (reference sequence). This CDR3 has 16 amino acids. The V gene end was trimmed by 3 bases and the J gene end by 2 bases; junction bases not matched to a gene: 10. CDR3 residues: CASSLVPGTVTYEQYF. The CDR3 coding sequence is TGTGCCAGCAGCTTGGTCCCCGGGACAGTCACCTACGAGCAGTACTTC.

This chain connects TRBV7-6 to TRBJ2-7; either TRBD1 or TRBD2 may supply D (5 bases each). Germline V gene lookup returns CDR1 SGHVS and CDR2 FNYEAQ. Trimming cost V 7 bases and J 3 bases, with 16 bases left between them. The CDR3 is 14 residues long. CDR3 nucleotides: TGTGCCAGCACCTCGGGGCCAGGGTTCTACGAGCAGTACTTC. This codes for CASTSGPGFYEQYF.

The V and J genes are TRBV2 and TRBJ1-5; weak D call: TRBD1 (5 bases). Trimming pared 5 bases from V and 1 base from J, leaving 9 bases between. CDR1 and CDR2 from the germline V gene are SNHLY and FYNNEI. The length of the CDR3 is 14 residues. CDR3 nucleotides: TGTGCCAGCAGTTGGGACCCGAGCAATCAGCCCCAGCATTTT. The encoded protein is CASSWDPSNQPQHF.

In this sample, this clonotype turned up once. The CDR3 nucleotides read TGTGCCAGCAGCTTAAGAGCGGGAGTAGAGACCCAGTACTTC. Its protein is CASSLRAGVETQYF. This chain links TRBV7-3 with TRBJ2-5; 8 positions agree with TRBD2. The CDR3 has 14 residues. Looked up from germline, CDR1 is SGHTA and CDR2 is FQGTGA. The V segment lost 1 base and the J segment 4 bases; nucleotides outside the gene matches: 2.

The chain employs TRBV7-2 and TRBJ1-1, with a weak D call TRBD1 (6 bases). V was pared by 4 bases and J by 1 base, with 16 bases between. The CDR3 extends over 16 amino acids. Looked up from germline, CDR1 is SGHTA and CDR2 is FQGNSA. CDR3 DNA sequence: TGTGCCAGCAGCTCTCCGGTGGGGGGCGCGAACACTGAAGCTTTCTTT. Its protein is CASSSPVGGANTEAFF.

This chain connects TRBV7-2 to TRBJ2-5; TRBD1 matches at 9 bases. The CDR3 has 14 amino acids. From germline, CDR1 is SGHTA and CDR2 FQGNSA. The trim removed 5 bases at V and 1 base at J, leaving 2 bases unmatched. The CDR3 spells CASSKQGAQETQYF. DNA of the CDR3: TGTGCCAGCAGCAAACAGGGGGCCCAAGAGACCCAGTACTTC.

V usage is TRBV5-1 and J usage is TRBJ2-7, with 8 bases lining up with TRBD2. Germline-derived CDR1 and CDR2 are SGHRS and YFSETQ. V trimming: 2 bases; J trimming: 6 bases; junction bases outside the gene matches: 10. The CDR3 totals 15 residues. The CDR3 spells CASSLLTSAMSEQYF. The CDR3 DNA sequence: TGCGCCAGCAGCTTATTGACTAGCGCCATGAGCGAGCAGTACTTC.

CDR3 in amino acids: CASSRGQGVSQPQHF. The CDR3 DNA sequence: TGTGCCAGCAGCCGGGGACAGGGGGTGAGTCAGCCCCAGCATTTT. The rearrangement joins TRBV7-2 to TRBJ1-5; TRBD1 aligns across 11 bases. V dropped 5 bases and J dropped 6; count of bases not matched to a gene: 6. Germline values: CDR1 SGHTA, CDR2 FQGNSA. This CDR3 region has 15 residues.

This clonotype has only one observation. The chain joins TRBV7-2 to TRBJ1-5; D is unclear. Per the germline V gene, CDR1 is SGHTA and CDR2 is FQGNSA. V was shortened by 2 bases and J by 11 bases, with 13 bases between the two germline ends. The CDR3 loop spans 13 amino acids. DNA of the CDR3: TGTGCCAGCAGCTTAATATTGACGGATGCCCAGCATTTT. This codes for CASSLILTDAQHF.

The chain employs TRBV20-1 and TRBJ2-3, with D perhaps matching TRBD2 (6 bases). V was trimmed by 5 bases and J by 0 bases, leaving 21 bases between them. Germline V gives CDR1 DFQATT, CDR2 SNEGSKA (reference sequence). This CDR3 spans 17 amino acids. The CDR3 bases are TGCAGTGCTCATCCCCCGGGGGTTTCAACTAGCACAGATACGCAGTATTTT. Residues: CSAHPPGVSTSTDTQYF.

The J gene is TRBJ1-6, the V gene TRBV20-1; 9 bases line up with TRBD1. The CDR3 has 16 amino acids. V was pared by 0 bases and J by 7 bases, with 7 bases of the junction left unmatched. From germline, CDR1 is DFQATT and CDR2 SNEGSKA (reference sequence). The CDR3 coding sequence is TGCAGTGCTAGAGATCTGGGGACAGGGCAGAATTCACCCCTCCACTTT. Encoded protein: CSARDLGTGQNSPLHF.

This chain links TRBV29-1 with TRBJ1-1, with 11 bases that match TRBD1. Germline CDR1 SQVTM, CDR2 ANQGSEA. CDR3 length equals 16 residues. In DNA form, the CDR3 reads TGCAGTTACCGCAGGGACAGGGGGTATAAGGACACTGAAGCTTTCTTT. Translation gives CSYRRDRGYKDTEAFF.

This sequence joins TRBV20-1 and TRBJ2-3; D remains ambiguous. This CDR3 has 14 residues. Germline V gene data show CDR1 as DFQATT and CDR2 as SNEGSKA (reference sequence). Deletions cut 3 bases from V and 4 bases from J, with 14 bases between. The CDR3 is CSASTQDRADTQYF. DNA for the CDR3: TGCAGTGCTAGTACGCAGGATCGGGCAGATACGCAGTATTTT.

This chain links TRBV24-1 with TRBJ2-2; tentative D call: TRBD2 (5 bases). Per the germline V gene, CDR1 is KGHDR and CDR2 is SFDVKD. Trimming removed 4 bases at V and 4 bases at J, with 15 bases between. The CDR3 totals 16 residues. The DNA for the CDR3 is TGTGCCACCAGTGACCCGGCCCTAGCTGGCACCGGGGAGCTGTTTTTT. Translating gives CATSDPALAGTGELFF.

CDR3 sequence (DNA): TGTGCCAGCAGCAGAGGGACAGATGAAAAACTGTTTTTT. Protein: CASSRGTDEKLFF. This chain connects TRBV7-2 to TRBJ1-4, with 7 positions matching TRBD1. Germline CDR1 reads SGHTA; CDR2 reads FQGNSA. After removal of 5 bases from V and 6 bases from J, the junction contained 3 bases not matched to a gene. The CDR3 sequence is 13 residues long. The entire variable domain, with the rest obtained from reference TRBV7-2 and TRBJ1-4, is as follows: GAGVSQSPSNKVTEKGKDVELRCDPISGHTALYWYRQSLGQGLEFLIYFQGNSAPDKSGLPSDRFSAERTGGSVSTLTIQRTQQEDSAVYLCASSRGTDEKLFFGSGTQLSVL.

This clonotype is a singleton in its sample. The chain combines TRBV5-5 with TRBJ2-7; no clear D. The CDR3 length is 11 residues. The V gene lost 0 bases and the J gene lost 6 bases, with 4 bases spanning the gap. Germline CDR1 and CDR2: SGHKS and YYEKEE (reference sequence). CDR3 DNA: TGTGCCAGCAGCTTGGGGGCCGAGCAGTACTTC. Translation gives CASSLGAEQYF.

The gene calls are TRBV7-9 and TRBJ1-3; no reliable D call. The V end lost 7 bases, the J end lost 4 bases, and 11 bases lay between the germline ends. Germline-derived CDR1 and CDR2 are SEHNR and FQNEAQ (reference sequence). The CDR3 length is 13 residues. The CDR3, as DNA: TGTGCCAGCAAAGATGCGGCGGGAAACACCATATATTTT. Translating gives CASKDAAGNTIYF.

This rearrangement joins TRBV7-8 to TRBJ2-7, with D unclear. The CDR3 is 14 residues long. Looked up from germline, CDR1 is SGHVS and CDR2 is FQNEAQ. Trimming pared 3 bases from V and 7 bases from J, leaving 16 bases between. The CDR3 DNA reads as TGTGCCAGCAGCTTGGCCGGGCTAAGAAGAGAGCAGTACTTC. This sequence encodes CASSLAGLRREQYF.

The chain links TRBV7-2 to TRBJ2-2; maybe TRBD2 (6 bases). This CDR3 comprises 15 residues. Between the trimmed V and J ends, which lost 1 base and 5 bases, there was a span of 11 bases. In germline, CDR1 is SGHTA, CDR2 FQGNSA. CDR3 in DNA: TGTGCCAGCAGCTTAGACGGGGGTAGGACCGGGGAGCTGTTTTTT. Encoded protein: CASSLDGGRTGELFF.

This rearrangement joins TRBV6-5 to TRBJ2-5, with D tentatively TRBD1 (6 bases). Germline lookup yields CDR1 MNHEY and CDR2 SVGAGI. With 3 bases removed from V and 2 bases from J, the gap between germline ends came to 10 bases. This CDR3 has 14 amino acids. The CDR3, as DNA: TGTGCCAGCAGTTATAACGGACAGCAAGAGACCCAGTACTTC. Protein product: CASSYNGQQETQYF.

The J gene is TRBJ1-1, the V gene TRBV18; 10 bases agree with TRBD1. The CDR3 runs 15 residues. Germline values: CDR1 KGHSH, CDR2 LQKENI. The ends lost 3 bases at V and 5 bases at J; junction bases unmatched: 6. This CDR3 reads CASSPGQGVRTEAFF. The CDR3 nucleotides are TGTGCCAGCTCACCCGGACAGGGGGTAAGGACTGAAGCTTTCTTT.

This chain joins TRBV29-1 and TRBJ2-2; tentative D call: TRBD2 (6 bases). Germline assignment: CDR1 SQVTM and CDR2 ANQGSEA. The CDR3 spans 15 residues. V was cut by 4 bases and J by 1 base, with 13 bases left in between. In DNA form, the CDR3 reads TGCAGCGTTGCCCTGGGGGGTAGGAACACCGGGGAGCTGTTTTTT. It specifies CSVALGGRNTGELFF.

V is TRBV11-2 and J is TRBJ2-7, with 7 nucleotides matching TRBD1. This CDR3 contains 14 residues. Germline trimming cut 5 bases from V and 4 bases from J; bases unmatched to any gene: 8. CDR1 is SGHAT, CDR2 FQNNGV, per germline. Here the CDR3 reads CASSPLSTGYEQYF. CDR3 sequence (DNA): TGTGCCAGCAGCCCCTTATCGACAGGGTACGAGCAGTACTTC.

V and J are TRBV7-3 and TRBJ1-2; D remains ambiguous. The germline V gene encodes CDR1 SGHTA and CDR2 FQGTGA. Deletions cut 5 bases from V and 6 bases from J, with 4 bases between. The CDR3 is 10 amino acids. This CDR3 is CASSPNGYTF. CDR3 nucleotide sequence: TGTGCCAGCAGCCCCAATGGCTACACCTTC.

This CDR3 reads CASSYTYKDTEAFF. DNA for the CDR3: TGTGCCAGCAGTTACACGTACAAGGACACTGAAGCTTTCTTT. The chain has TRBV6-5 and TRBJ1-1; D ambiguous. Trimming removed 2 bases at V and 3 bases at J, with 10 bases between. The germline gives CDR1 MNHEY, CDR2 SVGAGI. The CDR3 loop spans 14 amino acids.